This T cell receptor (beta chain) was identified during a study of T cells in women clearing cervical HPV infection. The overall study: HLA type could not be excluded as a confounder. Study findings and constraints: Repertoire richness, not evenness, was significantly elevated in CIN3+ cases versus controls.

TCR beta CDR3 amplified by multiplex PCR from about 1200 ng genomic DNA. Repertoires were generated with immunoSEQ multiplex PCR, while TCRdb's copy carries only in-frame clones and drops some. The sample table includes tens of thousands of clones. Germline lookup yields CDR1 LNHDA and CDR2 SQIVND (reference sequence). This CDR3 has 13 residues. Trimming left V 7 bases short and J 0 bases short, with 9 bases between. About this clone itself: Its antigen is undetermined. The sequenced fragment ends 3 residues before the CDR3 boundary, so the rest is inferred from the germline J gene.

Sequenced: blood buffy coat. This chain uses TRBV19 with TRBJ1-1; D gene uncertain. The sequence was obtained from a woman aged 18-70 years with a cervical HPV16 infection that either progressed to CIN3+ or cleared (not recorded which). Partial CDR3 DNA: TGTGCCAGTAATAAGGGTTTGAACACTGAA. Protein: CASNKGLNTE. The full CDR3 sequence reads CASNKGLNTEAFF. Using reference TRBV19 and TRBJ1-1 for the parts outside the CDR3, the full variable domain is DGGITQSPKYLFRKEGQNVTLSCEQNLNHDAMYWYRQDPGQGLRLIYYSQIVNDFQKGDIAEGYSVSREKKESFPLTVTSAQKNPTAFYLCASNKGLNTEAFFGQGTRLTVV.